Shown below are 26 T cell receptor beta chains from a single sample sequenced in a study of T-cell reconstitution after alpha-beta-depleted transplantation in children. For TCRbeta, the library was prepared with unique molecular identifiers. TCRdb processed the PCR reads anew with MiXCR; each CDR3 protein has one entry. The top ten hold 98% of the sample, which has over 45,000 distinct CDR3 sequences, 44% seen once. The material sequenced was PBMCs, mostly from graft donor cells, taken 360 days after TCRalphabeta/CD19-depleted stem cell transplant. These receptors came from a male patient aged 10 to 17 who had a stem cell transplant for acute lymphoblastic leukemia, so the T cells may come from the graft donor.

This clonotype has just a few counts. DNA of the CDR3: TGTGCCAGCAGCTTAACTAGCGGCCGCGAGCAGTACTTC. Protein: CASSLTSGREQYF. The genes are TRBV11-2 and TRBJ2-7, with TRBD2 identical over 8 bases. The CDR3 contains 13 residues. The germline CDR1 and CDR2 sequences are SGHAT and FQNNGV. After removal of 2 bases from V and 6 bases from J, the junction contained 3 bases not matched to a gene.

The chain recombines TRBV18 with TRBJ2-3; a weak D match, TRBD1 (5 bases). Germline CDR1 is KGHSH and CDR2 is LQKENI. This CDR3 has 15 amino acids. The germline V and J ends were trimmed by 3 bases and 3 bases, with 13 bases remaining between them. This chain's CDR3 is CASSPGQGTTDTQYF. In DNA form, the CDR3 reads TGTGCCAGCTCACCGGGGCAGGGAACTACAGATACGCAGTATTTT.

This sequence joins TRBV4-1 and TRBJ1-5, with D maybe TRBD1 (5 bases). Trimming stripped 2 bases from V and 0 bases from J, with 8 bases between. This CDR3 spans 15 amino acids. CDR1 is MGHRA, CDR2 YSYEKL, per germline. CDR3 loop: CASSQSTDSNQPQHF. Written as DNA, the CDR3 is TGCGCCAGCAGCCAATCGACAGATAGCAATCAGCCCCAGCATTTT.

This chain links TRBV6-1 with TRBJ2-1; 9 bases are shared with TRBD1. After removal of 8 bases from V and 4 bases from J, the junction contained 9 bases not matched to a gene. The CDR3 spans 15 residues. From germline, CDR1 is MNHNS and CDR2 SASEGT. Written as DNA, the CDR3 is TGTGCCAGCTCAATCGGCGGGACAGGGTACAATGAGCAGTTCTTC. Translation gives CASSIGGTGYNEQFF.

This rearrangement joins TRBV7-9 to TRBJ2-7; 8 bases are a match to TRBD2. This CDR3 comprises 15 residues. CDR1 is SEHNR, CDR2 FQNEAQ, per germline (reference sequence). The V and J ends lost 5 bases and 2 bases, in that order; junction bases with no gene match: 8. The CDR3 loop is CASSSSGTRAYEQYF. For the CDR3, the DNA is TGTGCCAGCAGCAGTAGCGGGACCCGAGCCTACGAGCAGTACTTC.

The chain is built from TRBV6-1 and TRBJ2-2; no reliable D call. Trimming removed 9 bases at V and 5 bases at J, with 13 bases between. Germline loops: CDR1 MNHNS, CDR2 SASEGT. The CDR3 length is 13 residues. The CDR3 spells CASKVKATGELFF. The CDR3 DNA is TGTGCCAGTAAAGTGAAAGCGACCGGGGAGCTGTTTTTT.

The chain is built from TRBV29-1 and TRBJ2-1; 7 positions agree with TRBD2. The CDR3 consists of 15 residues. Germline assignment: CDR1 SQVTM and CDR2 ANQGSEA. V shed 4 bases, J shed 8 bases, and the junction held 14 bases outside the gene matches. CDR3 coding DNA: TGCAGCGTTGGTCTGACCTCGACTAGCCGGGATGAGCAGTTCTTC. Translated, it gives CSVGLTSTSRDEQFF.

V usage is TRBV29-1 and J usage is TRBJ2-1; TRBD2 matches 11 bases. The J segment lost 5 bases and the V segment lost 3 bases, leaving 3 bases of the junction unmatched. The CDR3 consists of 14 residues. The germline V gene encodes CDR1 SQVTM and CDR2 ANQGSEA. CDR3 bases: TGCAGCGTTGAGGGGACTAGCGGAAACAATGAGCAGTTCTTC. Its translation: CSVEGTSGNNEQFF.

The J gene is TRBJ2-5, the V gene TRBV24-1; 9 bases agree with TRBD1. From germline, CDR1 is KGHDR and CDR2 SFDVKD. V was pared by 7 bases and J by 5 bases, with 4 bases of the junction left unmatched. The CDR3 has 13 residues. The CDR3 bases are TGTGCCACCAGCGGGGACAGGGAGGAGACCCAGTACTTC. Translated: CATSGDREETQYF.

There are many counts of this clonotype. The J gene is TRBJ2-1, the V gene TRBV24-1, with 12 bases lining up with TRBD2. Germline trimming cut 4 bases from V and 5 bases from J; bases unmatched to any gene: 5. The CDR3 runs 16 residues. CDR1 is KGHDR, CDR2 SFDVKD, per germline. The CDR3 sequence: CATSEPGLAGNNEQFF. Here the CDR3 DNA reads TGTGCCACCAGTGAGCCCGGACTAGCGGGAAACAATGAGCAGTTCTTC.

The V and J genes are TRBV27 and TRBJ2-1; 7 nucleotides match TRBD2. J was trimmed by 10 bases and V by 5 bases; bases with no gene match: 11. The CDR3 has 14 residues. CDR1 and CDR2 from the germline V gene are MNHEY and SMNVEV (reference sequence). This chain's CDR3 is CASSPGTTSKEQFF. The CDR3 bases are TGTGCCAGCAGTCCCGGGACTACCTCTAAGGAGCAGTTCTTC.

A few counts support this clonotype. This CDR3 is CASSRPQGVIDTQYF. DNA for the CDR3: TGTGCCAGCAGTCGCCCACAGGGGGTGATAGATACGCAGTATTTT. V and J are TRBV12-3 or TRBV12-4 and TRBJ2-3, with TRBD1 identical over 8 bases. The CDR3 is 15 residues long. With V trimmed by 5 bases and J by 5 bases, 9 bases remained unmatched.

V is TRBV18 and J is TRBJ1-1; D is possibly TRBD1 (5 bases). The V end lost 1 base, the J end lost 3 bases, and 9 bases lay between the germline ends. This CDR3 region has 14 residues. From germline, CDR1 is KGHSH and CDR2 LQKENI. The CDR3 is CASSPQIQDTEAFF. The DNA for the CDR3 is TGTGCCAGCTCACCACAGATACAGGACACTGAAGCTTTCTTT.

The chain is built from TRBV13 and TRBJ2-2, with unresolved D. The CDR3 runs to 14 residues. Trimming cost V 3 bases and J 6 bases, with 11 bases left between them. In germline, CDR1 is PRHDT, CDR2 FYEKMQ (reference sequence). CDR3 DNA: TGTGCCAGCAGCTTTTCTAGTACCGCCGGGGAGCTGTTTTTT. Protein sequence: CASSFSSTAGELFF.

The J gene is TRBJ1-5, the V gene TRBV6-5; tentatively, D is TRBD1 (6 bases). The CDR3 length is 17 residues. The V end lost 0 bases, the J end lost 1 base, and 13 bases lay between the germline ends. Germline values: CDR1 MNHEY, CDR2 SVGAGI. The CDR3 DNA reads TGTGCCAGCAGTTACTCGAGACAGGAGACGAGCAATCAGCCCCAGCATTTT. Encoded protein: CASSYSRQETSNQPQHF.

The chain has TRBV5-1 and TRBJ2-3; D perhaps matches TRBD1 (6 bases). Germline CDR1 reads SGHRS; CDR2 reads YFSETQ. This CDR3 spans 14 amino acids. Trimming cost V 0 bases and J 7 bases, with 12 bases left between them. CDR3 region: CASSLDRVANTQYF. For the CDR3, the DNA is TGCGCCAGCAGCTTGGACAGGGTTGCGAATACGCAGTATTTT.

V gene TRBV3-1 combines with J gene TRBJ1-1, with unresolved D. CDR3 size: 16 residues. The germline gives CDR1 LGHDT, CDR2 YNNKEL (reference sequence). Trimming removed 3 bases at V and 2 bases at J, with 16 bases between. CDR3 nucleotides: TGTGCCAGCAGCCATAAAGAGAGGAAGGCAAACACTGAAGCTTTCTTT. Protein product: CASSHKERKANTEAFF.

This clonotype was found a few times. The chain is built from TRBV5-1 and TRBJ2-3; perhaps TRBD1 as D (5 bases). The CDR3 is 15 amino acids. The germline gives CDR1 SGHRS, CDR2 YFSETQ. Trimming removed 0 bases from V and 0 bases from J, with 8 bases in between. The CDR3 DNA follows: TGCGCCAGCAGCTTGGGTCAGGGAAGCACAGATACGCAGTATTTT. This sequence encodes CASSLGQGSTDTQYF.

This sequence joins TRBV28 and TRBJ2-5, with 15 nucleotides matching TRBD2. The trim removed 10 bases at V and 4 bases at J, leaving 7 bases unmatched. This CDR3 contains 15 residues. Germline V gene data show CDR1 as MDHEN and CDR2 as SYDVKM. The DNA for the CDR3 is TGTGCCATCGAGGGACTAGCGGGAGGAATAGAGACCCAGTACTTC. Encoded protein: CAIEGLAGGIETQYF. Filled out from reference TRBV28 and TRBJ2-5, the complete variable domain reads DVKVTQSSRYLVKRTGEKVFLECVQDMDHENMFWYRQDPGLGLRLIYFSYDVKMKEKGDIPEGYSVSREKKERFSLILESASTNQTSMYLCAIEGLAGGIETQYFGPGTRLLVL.

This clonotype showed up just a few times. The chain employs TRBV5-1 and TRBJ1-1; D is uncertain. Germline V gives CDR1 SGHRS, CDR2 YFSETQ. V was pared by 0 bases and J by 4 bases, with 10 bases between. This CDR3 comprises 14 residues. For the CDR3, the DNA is TGCGCCAGCAGCTTGGATGCCCTGGCCACTGAAGCTTTCTTT. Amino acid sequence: CASSLDALATEAFF. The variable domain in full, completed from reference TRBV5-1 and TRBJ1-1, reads KAGVTQTPRYLIKTRGQQVTLSCSPISGHRSVSWYQQTPGQGLQFLFEYFSETQRNKGNFPGRFSGRQFSNSRSEMNVSTLELGDSALYLCASSLDALATEAFFGQGTRLTVV.

The CDR3, as DNA: TGTGCCAGCAGCTCCACAGGGGATAGTGGCTACACCTTC. This gives the protein CASSSTGDSGYTF. The chain joins TRBV7-2 to TRBJ1-2; 7 bases line up with TRBD1. This CDR3 region has 13 residues. From germline, CDR1 is SGHTA and CDR2 FQGNSA. The V segment lost 4 bases and the J segment 7 bases; nucleotides outside the gene matches: 6. The full variable domain, in which reference TRBV7-2 and TRBJ1-2 provide the parts outside the CDR3, is GAGVSQSPSNKVTEKGKDVELRCDPISGHTALYWYRQSLGQGLEFLIYFQGNSAPDKSGLPSDRFSAERTGGSVSTLTIQRTQQEDSAVYLCASSSTGDSGYTFGSGTRLTVV.

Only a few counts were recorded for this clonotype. CDR3 amino acids: CASSLDDRDTGELFF. The CDR3, as DNA: TGTGCCAGCAGTTTAGACGACAGAGACACCGGGGAGCTGTTTTTT. The rearrangement joins TRBV12-3 or TRBV12-4 to TRBJ2-2; a weak D match, TRBD1 (5 bases). The ends were cut back, 1 base at V and 3 bases at J, with 9 bases in the middle. The CDR3 contains 15 residues.

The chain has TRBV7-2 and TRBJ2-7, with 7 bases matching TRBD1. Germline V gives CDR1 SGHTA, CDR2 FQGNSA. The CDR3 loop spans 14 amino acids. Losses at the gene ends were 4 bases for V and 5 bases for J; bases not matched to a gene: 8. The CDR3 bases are TGTGCCAGCAGCTCGACAGGGCGAAACCACGAGCAGTACTTC. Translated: CASSSTGRNHEQYF.

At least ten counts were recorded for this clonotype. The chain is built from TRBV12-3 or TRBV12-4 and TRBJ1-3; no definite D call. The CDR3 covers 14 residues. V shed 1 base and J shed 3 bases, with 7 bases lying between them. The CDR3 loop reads CASSLGGGGNTIYF. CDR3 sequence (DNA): TGTGCCAGCAGTTTAGGGGGTGGTGGAAACACCATATATTTT.

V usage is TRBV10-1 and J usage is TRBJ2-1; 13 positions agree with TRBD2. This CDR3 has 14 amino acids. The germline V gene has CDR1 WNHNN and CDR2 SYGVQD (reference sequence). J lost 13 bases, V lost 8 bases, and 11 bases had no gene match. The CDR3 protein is CASSAGLAGPGQFF. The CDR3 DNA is TGCGCCAGCTCCGCGGGACTAGCGGGGCCTGGACAGTTCTTC.

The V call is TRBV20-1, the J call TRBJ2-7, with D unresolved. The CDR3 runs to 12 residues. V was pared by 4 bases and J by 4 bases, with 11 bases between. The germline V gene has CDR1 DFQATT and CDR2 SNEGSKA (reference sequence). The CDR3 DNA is TGCAGTGCTACGGAGACACCTTACGAGCAGTACTTC. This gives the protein CSATETPYEQYF.